The 27 T cell receptor beta chains below were found in one sample sequenced in a study of blood T cell repertoires in COVID-19. TCRdb's copy holds only in-frame clones and misses some; the assay was immunoSEQ multiplex PCR. This sample has some 150,000 clones, with 87% found just once. Material: peripheral blood. These receptors all come from a man between 50 and 59 years old who had recovered from COVID-19.

This sequence joins TRBV24-1 and TRBJ2-1, with 8 bases that match TRBD1. V lost 8 bases to trimming and J lost 7 bases; unmatched junction nucleotides: 9. Looked up from germline, CDR1 is KGHDR and CDR2 is SFDVKD. This CDR3 has 14 residues. The chain's CDR3 is CATMQGQGGNEQFF. Written as DNA, the CDR3 is TGTGCCACCATGCAAGGACAGGGTGGGAATGAGCAGTTCTTC.

In its sample, this clone was seen once. The V call is TRBV9, the J call TRBJ1-3, with a tentative D call TRBD1 (5 bases). The CDR3 loop spans 15 amino acids. V lost 6 bases, J lost 2 bases, and 15 bases lay in between. The V gene's germline CDR1 is SGDLS and CDR2 YYNGEE. CDR3 in amino acids: CASTVGGATGNTIYF. The CDR3, as DNA: TGTGCCAGCACGGTCGGAGGGGCGACTGGAAACACCATATATTTT.

This clone came up once. The rearrangement uses TRBV27 and TRBJ1-1, with TRBD1 matching over 9 bases. The CDR3 has 14 residues. CDR1 MNHEY and CDR2 SMNVEV come from the germline V gene (reference sequence). Trimming removed 6 bases from V and 1 base from J; junction bases left unmatched: 3. The CDR3 sequence is CASSLDRGNTEAFF. Here the CDR3 DNA reads TGTGCCAGCAGCCTGGACAGGGGGAACACTGAAGCTTTCTTT.

This clone came up a few times. The chain joins TRBV29-1 to TRBJ2-1, with D possibly being TRBD1 (6 bases). V lost 6 bases, J lost 1 base, and 19 bases lay in between. Germline V lookup: CDR1 SQVTM, CDR2 ANQGSEA. This CDR3 region has 16 residues. The CDR3 here is CSVSSVEGESYNEQFF. The CDR3 DNA reads TGCAGCGTAAGTAGCGTTGAGGGGGAGTCCTACAATGAGCAGTTCTTC.

The CDR3 DNA follows: TGCGCCAGCAGCCAAGGTTCAGGACTTGGCTCCTACAATGAGCAGTTCTTC. This codes for CASSQGSGLGSYNEQFF. This chain uses TRBV4-3 with TRBJ2-1; D is possibly TRBD2 (5 bases). The germline gives CDR1 LGHNA, CDR2 YSLEER. V was clipped by 1 base and J by 0 bases, with 13 bases between them. The CDR3 covers 17 residues.

This chain uses TRBV7-8 with TRBJ1-3; 11 positions match TRBD1. Germline values: CDR1 SGHVS, CDR2 FQNEAQ. V lost 0 bases to trimming and J lost 2 bases; unmatched junction nucleotides: 9. The CDR3 runs to 19 residues. CDR3 residues: CASSLASLPGQGAGNTIYF. CDR3 DNA: TGTGCCAGCAGCTTAGCGTCCCTCCCGGGACAGGGGGCTGGAAACACCATATATTTT.

The chain uses TRBV7-2 and TRBJ2-7; the D gene is possibly TRBD1 (6 bases). Germline V gene lookup returns CDR1 SGHTA and CDR2 FQGNSA. Trimming took off 3 bases at V and 6 bases at J, with 15 bases between the two ends. The CDR3 extends over 14 amino acids. CDR3 amino acids: CASSFRQGQGEQYF. In nucleotides, the CDR3 is TGTGCCAGCAGCTTTCGGCAGGGGCAAGGCGAGCAGTACTTC.

This chain links TRBV19 with TRBJ2-7, with D tentatively TRBD1 (6 bases). Trimming cost V 5 bases and J 2 bases, with 16 bases left between them. The CDR3 runs 15 residues. The germline gives CDR1 LNHDA, CDR2 SQIVND (reference sequence). Here the CDR3 reads CASSSQGHSTYEQYF. For the CDR3, the DNA is TGTGCCAGTAGTTCACAGGGACACAGCACCTACGAGCAGTACTTC.

This rearrangement joins TRBV6-6 to TRBJ1-4; possibly TRBD1 for D (6 bases). V lost 0 bases, J lost 8 bases, and 13 bases lay in between. This CDR3 has 15 amino acids. CDR1 and CDR2 from the germline V gene are MNHNY and SVGAGI (reference sequence). CDR3 amino acids: CASSYSSQQGEKLFF. The CDR3 nucleotides read TGTGCCAGCAGTTACTCGAGTCAGCAGGGGGAAAAACTGTTTTTT.

The chain links TRBV6-5 to TRBJ2-7; 7 bases map to TRBD2. Germline V gives CDR1 MNHEY, CDR2 SVGAGI. This CDR3 is 13 amino acids long. The ends lost 4 bases at V and 3 bases at J; junction bases unmatched: 3. The CDR3 reads CASSSGLHYEQYF. The CDR3 nucleotides read TGTGCCAGCAGTTCGGGACTACACTACGAGCAGTACTTC.

V usage is TRBV7-2 and J usage is TRBJ1-2; D uncertain. The CDR3 is made up of 14 amino acids. The germline V and J ends were trimmed by 1 base and 0 bases, with 6 bases remaining between them. In germline, CDR1 is SGHTA, CDR2 FQGNSA. The CDR3 region has the DNA TGTGCCAGCAGCTTAGACGGAGCTAACTATGGCTACACCTTC. Its translation: CASSLDGANYGYTF.

The chain has TRBV9 and TRBJ1-2; the D is unclear. Germline assignment: CDR1 SGDLS and CDR2 YYNGEE. Between the trimmed V and J ends, which lost 0 bases and 4 bases, there was a span of 13 bases. The CDR3 is 15 residues long. Here the CDR3 reads CASSVEGVTTYGYTF. CDR3 coding DNA: TGTGCCAGCAGCGTAGAAGGAGTTACTACCTATGGCTACACCTTC.

The rearrangement joins TRBV4-1 to TRBJ2-5; 8 nucleotides line up with TRBD2. This CDR3 is built from 20 residues. Unmatched junction bases numbered 17, after V lost 0 bases and J lost 2 bases. Germline V gene data show CDR1 as MGHRA and CDR2 as YSYEKL. The CDR3 loop is CASSQDLVVNLAGGQETQYF. The CDR3 DNA is TGCGCCAGCAGCCAAGATCTTGTTGTGAATTTGGCGGGGGGTCAAGAGACCCAGTACTTC.

V usage is TRBV27 and J usage is TRBJ1-5, with D possibly being TRBD1 (5 bases). Trimming left V 3 bases short and J 1 base short, with 10 bases between. The CDR3 runs 15 residues. The V gene's germline CDR1 is MNHEY and CDR2 SMNVEV (reference sequence). The DNA for the CDR3 is TGTGCCAGCAGTTTGCAGGGTCGGAGCAATCAGCCCCAGCATTTT. Amino acids: CASSLQGRSNQPQHF.

The chain joins TRBV2 to TRBJ2-7, with 9 bases aligning to TRBD1. The CDR3 length is 12 residues. V trimming: 7 bases; J trimming: 4 bases; junction bases outside the gene matches: 2. The V gene's germline CDR1 is SNHLY and CDR2 FYNNEI. CDR3 DNA sequence: TGTGCCAGCAAGGGACAGGGTTACGAGCAGTACTTC. The encoded protein is CASKGQGYEQYF. The complete variable domain, with remaining parts taken from reference TRBV2 and TRBJ2-7, reads EPEVTQTPSHQVTQMGQEVILRCVPISNHLYFYWYRQILGQKVEFLVSFYNNEISEKSEIFDDQFSVERPDGSNFTLKIRSTKLEDSAMYFCASKGQGYEQYFGPGTRLTVT.

This chain joins TRBV19 and TRBJ2-7; 11 nucleotides align to TRBD1. Germline V gene sequence: CDR1 LNHDA, CDR2 SQIVND (reference sequence). The CDR3 runs 14 residues. Trimming removed 4 bases from V and 6 bases from J; junction bases left unmatched: 5. The DNA for the CDR3 is TGTGCCAGTAGTAAGGACAGGGGGCCGGTCGAGCAGTACTTC. It is translated as CASSKDRGPVEQYF.

Only a few counts were recorded for this clone. J is TRBJ1-6 and V is TRBV6-5; 10 nucleotides align to TRBD1. Losses at the gene ends were 7 bases for V and 6 bases for J; bases not matched to a gene: 6. The germline V gene encodes CDR1 MNHEY and CDR2 SVGAGI. This CDR3 region has 15 residues. DNA of the CDR3: TGTGCCAGCAACGAAGACAGGGGGCCTAATTCACCCCTCCACTTT. This sequence encodes CASNEDRGPNSPLHF.

The rearrangement links TRBV7-2 to TRBJ2-1; perhaps TRBD2 as D (6 bases). The CDR3 extends over 16 amino acids. CDR1 SGHTA and CDR2 FQGNSA come from the germline V gene. Trimming removed 1 base from V and 3 bases from J, with 13 bases in between. CDR3 DNA: TGTGCCAGCAGCTTAGGCCACCGGGGGATCTACAATGAGCAGTTCTTC. It encodes CASSLGHRGIYNEQFF.

V usage is TRBV29-1 and J usage is TRBJ1-4; 9 positions agree with TRBD1. V lost 6 bases, J lost 8 bases, and 7 bases stayed unmatched. The CDR3 extends over 13 amino acids. Germline CDR1 reads SQVTM; CDR2 reads ANQGSEA. The CDR3 spells CSVGQGNGEKLFF. CDR3 DNA sequence: TGCAGCGTCGGACAGGGGAATGGAGAAAAACTGTTTTTT.

The chain uses TRBV5-4 and TRBJ2-1; 8 bases align to TRBD2. The V segment lost 0 bases and the J segment 5 bases; nucleotides outside the gene matches: 4. The CDR3 totals 15 residues. Germline-derived CDR1 and CDR2 are SGHNT and YYREEE (reference sequence). Here the CDR3 reads CASSLVAGGHNEQFF. The CDR3 DNA reads TGTGCCAGCAGCTTGGTGGCGGGGGGACACAATGAGCAGTTCTTC.

V usage is TRBV5-1 and J usage is TRBJ2-2, with 10 positions matching TRBD2. CDR1 is SGHRS, CDR2 YFSETQ, per germline. V trimming: 2 bases; J trimming: 4 bases; junction bases outside the gene matches: 8. The CDR3 extends over 17 amino acids. The CDR3 bases are TGCGCCAGCAGCTTCTATATAGCGGGGGGTGTCACCGGGGAGCTGTTTTTT. Its protein product is CASSFYIAGGVTGELFF.

The chain couples TRBV19 to TRBJ2-2; TRBD2 aligns across 9 bases. Germline CDR1 and CDR2: LNHDA and SQIVND (reference sequence). The CDR3 spans 17 residues. The V segment lost 3 bases and the J segment 1 base; nucleotides outside the gene matches: 6. CDR3 in DNA: TGTGCCAGTAGTATGGGTAGCGGGGGCCGGAACACCGGGGAGCTGTTTTTT. Its translation: CASSMGSGGRNTGELFF.

The chain joins TRBV3-1 (or the pseudogene TRBV3-2) to TRBJ2-5; TRBD2 aligns across 7 bases. The CDR3 runs to 13 residues. Germline V gene lookup returns CDR1 LGHDT and CDR2 YNNKEL (reference sequence). J was trimmed by 1 base and V by 8 bases; bases with no gene match: 4. The DNA of the CDR3 is TGTGCCAGCTCTAGCGGAACCCAAGAGACCCAGTACTTC. This gives the protein CASSSGTQETQYF.

V and J are TRBV5-4 and TRBJ2-7; 10 bases line up with TRBD1. CDR3 length: 14 amino acids. Trimming at V came to 2 bases and at J to 4 bases, leaving 3 bases not matched to a gene. Germline lookup yields CDR1 SGHNT and CDR2 YYREEE (reference sequence). The CDR3 DNA sequence: TGTGCCAGCAGCTTTGGGGACAGGGGATACGAGCAGTACTTC. Residues: CASSFGDRGYEQYF.

The chain links TRBV27 to TRBJ2-5; the D gene is possibly TRBD1 (6 bases). The CDR3 is 14 residues long. Germline V CDR1 and CDR2: MNHEY, SMNVEV (reference sequence). V shed 5 bases and J shed 4 bases, with 14 bases lying between them. In DNA form, the CDR3 reads TGTGCCAGCAGTCCTACAGGGCGGGTAGAGACCCAGTACTTC. It encodes CASSPTGRVETQYF.

This clone was detected a few times. This chain links TRBV2 with TRBJ1-5; the D gene is possibly TRBD1 (5 bases). Germline loops: CDR1 SNHLY, CDR2 FYNNEI. The CDR3 length is 15 residues. Trimming left V 5 bases short and J 7 bases short, with 18 bases between. DNA for the CDR3: TGTGCCAGCAGTAACATTCGGGGGTCCCAACAGCCCCAGCATTTT. It specifies CASSNIRGSQQPQHF.

V usage is TRBV7-2 and J usage is TRBJ1-2, with TRBD1 matching over 10 bases. CDR1 is SGHTA, CDR2 FQGNSA, per germline. The CDR3 totals 15 residues. Trimming cost V 6 bases and J 2 bases; bases outside gene matches: 6. CDR3 bases: TGTGCCAGCAGTCAGACAGGGGGCGGGAACTATGGCTACACCTTC. The encoded protein is CASSQTGGGNYGYTF.